This record covers a single T cell receptor beta chain. Its specificity is not known. TCR alpha and TCR beta cDNA libraries carrying sample barcodes and UMIs came from 5'RACE with constant-segment primers. TCRdb analysed the 5' RACE reads with MiXCR anew, one entry per CDR3 protein. The sample carries about 140,000 distinct CDR3 sequences, roughly 13% recorded once. CDR3 length: 13 amino acids. Germline V gives CDR1 MGHRA, CDR2 YSYEKL. V lost 2 bases, J lost 2 bases, and 3 bases lay in between. These data belong to a study of T-cell memory formation after mild COVID-19. Study observations and caveats: Nothing confirmed that second-wave clones peaking on day 37 were specific for SARS-CoV-2.

This chain links TRBV4-1 with TRBJ2-2, with D unresolved. This sequence originates from an adult woman who had mild COVID-19 (a few samples of this study predate the infection). Cell type and time point are not known. The sequenced material came from PBMCs or a T cell subset sorted from them (not recorded which). CDR3 loop: CASSQPNTGELFF. DNA of the CDR3: TGCGCCAGCAGCCAACCTAACACCGGGGAGCTGTTTTTT.